This entry describes one T cell receptor (beta chain). Its specificity is unknown. The sample belongs to a study of cytomegalovirus exposure and HLA in healthy donors. Overall study results and limits: In a later analysis, an Asian-associated ancestry cluster reportedly showed fewer N-insertions than the approximately 620-donor mean.

Trimming took 0 bases from V and 3 from J; bases not matched to a gene: 9. The CDR3 is 17 residues long. Germline V gene data show CDR1 as LGHNA and CDR2 as YSLEER. Researchers ran the PCR with 60 Vbeta and 13 Jbeta primers. Clones were read by immunoSEQ multiplex PCR, and TCRdb kept only the in-frame ones, dropping some. In the table there are around 50,000 clones, about 80% of which are singletons. Source material: PBMCs. The chain carries TRBV4-3 and TRBJ2-5, with 8 bases identical to TRBD2. This receptor was obtained from a man aged 35 to 55 in good health and CMV-seronegative. This chain's CDR3 is CASSQEARSGGEETQYF. The CDR3 DNA reads TGCGCCAGCAGCCAAGAAGCCCGGTCGGGAGGGGAAGAGACCCAGTACTTC.